This T cell receptor beta chain was observed in a study of beta chain features in type 1 diabetes. V lost 3 bases, J lost 0 bases, and 11 bases lay in between. The CDR3 is 15 residues long. The germline CDR1 and CDR2 sequences are SGDLS and YYNGEE. As regards this clone: What it recognizes is unknown.

Reverse transcribing all isolated RNA meant expressed TCRB transcripts were sequenced. The average read count of naive, central memory and regulatory T cell samples was about 3.57 million. Measured with immunoSEQ multiplex PCR; TCRdb has only the in-frame clones, and not every one. This sample yields 140,000 or so clones, of which about 8.7% are seen a single time; roughly 0.7% belongs to the top ten. Whole-study findings and limits: Junctions at VDJ sites from type 1 diabetes patients had fewer insertions and more deletions. Within each of all four CD4+ subsets, Type 1 diabetes patients had TCRB CDR3s that were moderately but significantly shorter. Sampled from patients, naive, central memory and Treg TCRB repertoires appeared more similar than those sampled from healthy donors.

V and J are TRBV9 and TRBJ2-3; D possibly corresponds to TRBD1 (6 bases). This TCR derives from a man between 18 and 35 years old in good health. The sample taken for sequencing was central memory CD4+ T cells from blood. Written as DNA, the CDR3 is TGTGCCAGCAGCGACAGGGAAAGGAGCACAGATACGCAGTATTTT. Its translation is CASSDRERSTDTQYF. The full variable domain, with the rest looked up from reference TRBV9 and TRBJ2-3, is DSGVTQTPKHLITATGQRVTLRCSPRSGDLSVYWYQQSLDQGLQFLIQYYNGEERAKGNILERFSAQQFPDLHSELNLSSLELGDSALYFCASSDRERSTDTQYFGPGTRLTVL.